The 26 T cell receptor beta chains presented below share a single source sample, sequenced in a study of CD8+CD57+ T cells in acquired aplastic anemia. Genomic DNA, serving as template, underwent TCR beta VDJ and CDR3 profiling. TCRdb re-called the reads with MiXCR, one entry per CDR3 protein. The sample holds some 130,000 distinct CDR3 sequences; 41% are singletons and the top ten take around 8.4%. The sample comprised sorted CD4+, CD8+, or CD8+CD57+ T cells (not recorded which) from PBMCs. Receptors were obtained from a human donor in good health, serving as a control.

The chain carries TRBV7-3 and TRBJ2-5, with a possible D match to TRBD2 (6 bases). V lost 7 bases and J lost 7, with 13 bases in between. This CDR3 has 12 amino acids. Looked up from germline, CDR1 is SGHTA and CDR2 is FQGTGA. The CDR3 protein is CASIGAAGTQYF. DNA of the CDR3: TGTGCCAGCATCGGGGCAGCGGGGACCCAGTACTTC.

This clonotype was detected many times. The rearrangement joins TRBV11-2 to TRBJ2-2; no clear D. CDR1 is SGHAT, CDR2 FQNNGV, per germline. The V end lost 5 bases, the J end lost 7 bases, and 8 bases lay between the germline ends. This CDR3 has 12 residues. The CDR3 spells CASSLSVGELFF. CDR3 bases: TGTGCCAGCAGCCTTTCAGTCGGGGAGCTGTTTTTT.

This chain joins TRBV2 and TRBJ1-1, with D maybe TRBD1 (5 bases). Trimming shortened V by 7 bases and J by 4 bases, and 10 bases separated the two germline ends. Germline V CDR1 and CDR2: SNHLY, FYNNEI. The CDR3 extends over 12 amino acids. This CDR3 reads CASKGRATEAFF. In DNA form, the CDR3 reads TGTGCCAGCAAGGGCAGGGCCACTGAAGCTTTCTTT.

This sequence joins TRBV29-1 and TRBJ2-3; no reliable D call. This CDR3 contains 13 residues. Per germline, CDR1 SQVTM and CDR2 ANQGSEA. V lost 2 bases, J lost 8 bases, and 14 bases lay in between. CDR3 DNA sequence: TGCAGCGTTGAAAAGCAGGATATTGGTACGCAGTATTTT. Translating it yields CSVEKQDIGTQYF.

Many counts were recorded for this clonotype. The chain recombines TRBV2 with TRBJ2-7; D gene uncertain. This CDR3 has 14 amino acids. Per the germline V gene, CDR1 is SNHLY and CDR2 is FYNNEI. V shed 2 bases and J shed 0 bases, with 8 bases lying between them. In DNA, the CDR3 is TGTGCCAGCAGTGAAAGGGTAAACTCCTACGAGCAGTACTTC. It codes for CASSERVNSYEQYF. Together with reference TRBV2 and TRBJ2-7, the CDR3 gives the full variable domain: EPEVTQTPSHQVTQMGQEVILRCVPISNHLYFYWYRQILGQKVEFLVSFYNNEISEKSEIFDDQFSVERPDGSNFTLKIRSTKLEDSAMYFCASSERVNSYEQYFGPGTRLTVT.

This clonotype was picked up a small number of times. This sequence joins TRBV18 and TRBJ2-7; D not certain. This CDR3 comprises 13 residues. CDR1 KGHSH and CDR2 LQKENI come from the germline V gene. The V and J ends lost 6 bases and 6 bases respectively, with 15 bases between them. The CDR3 DNA reads TGTGCCAGCTCCCCGTATGGGTTTGTCGAGCAGTACTTC. This translates into CASSPYGFVEQYF.

This clonotype was seen only a few times. The chain recombines TRBV7-8 with TRBJ1-1; TRBD1 agrees at 7 bases. V was clipped by 3 bases and J by 4 bases; unmatched bases: 2. The CDR3 runs to 13 residues. Germline CDR1 reads SGHVS; CDR2 reads FQNEAQ. As DNA, the CDR3 is TGTGCCAGCAGCTTTCAGGGGGGCACTGAAGCTTTCTTT. Encoded protein: CASSFQGGTEAFF.

The V gene is TRBV7-3, the J gene TRBJ2-5, with 8 bases that match TRBD2. The CDR3 consists of 13 residues. V dropped 7 bases and J dropped 4; count of bases not matched to a gene: 5. The V gene's germline CDR1 is SGHTA and CDR2 FQGTGA. DNA of the CDR3: TGTGCCAGCACCCCGGGGGGGGGAGAGACCCAGTACTTC. Translated, it gives CASTPGGGETQYF.

This clonotype has ten or more counts. J is TRBJ2-3 and V is TRBV5-1, with D unresolved. The germline V and J ends were trimmed by 7 bases and 0 bases, with 6 bases remaining between them. CDR3 size: 12 residues. Germline loops: CDR1 SGHRS, CDR2 YFSETQ. The CDR3 DNA is TGCGCCAGCTTGGGCAGCACAGATACGCAGTATTTT. Amino acid sequence: CASLGSTDTQYF.

This clonotype was recorded at least ten times. V and J are TRBV12-3 or TRBV12-4 and TRBJ1-2; no definite D call. This CDR3 region has 13 residues. Trimming pared 1 base from V and 4 bases from J, leaving 7 bases between. The CDR3 DNA sequence: TGTGCCAGCAGTTTAGGACGGCCCTATGGCTACACCTTC. It encodes CASSLGRPYGYTF.

This clonotype has ten or more counts. The chain combines TRBV20-1 with TRBJ1-2; D perhaps matches TRBD1 (5 bases). Germline assignment: CDR1 DFQATT and CDR2 SNEGSKA (reference sequence). CDR3 length: 14 residues. Deletions cut 4 bases from V and 8 bases from J, with 20 bases between. The CDR3 DNA follows: TGCAGTGCTACCCCTGGGGGGGGACCGGCGGGCTACACCTTC. This gives the protein CSATPGGGPAGYTF.

In its sample, this clonotype was seen many times. This chain uses TRBV20-1 with TRBJ1-2; D is undetermined. The CDR3 extends over 11 amino acids. The V gene lost 5 bases and the J gene lost 1 base, with 5 bases spanning the gap. Germline CDR1 DFQATT, CDR2 SNEGSKA (reference sequence). The CDR3 coding sequence is TGCAGTGCTTGGGATAACTATGGCTACACCTTC. Its protein is CSAWDNYGYTF.

This clonotype was counted at least ten times. V is TRBV20-1 and J is TRBJ2-3; D is uncertain. CDR3 length: 14 residues. V was trimmed by 3 bases and J by 0 bases, leaving 10 bases between them. Germline V lookup: CDR1 DFQATT, CDR2 SNEGSKA (reference sequence). CDR3 in DNA: TGCAGTGCTAGGATGGGGATTAGCACAGATACGCAGTATTTT. This sequence encodes CSARMGISTDTQYF.

This clonotype was counted at least ten times. An end of the junction differs from the germline gene, which may be a read error. V is TRBV24-1 and J is TRBJ2-7; D perhaps matches TRBD2 (5 bases). The CDR3 extends over 12 amino acids. Germline assignment: CDR1 KGHDR and CDR2 SFDVKD. CDR3 residues: CATSDSRRALTF. CDR3 DNA sequence: TGTGCCACCAGTGATTCGCGGCGGGCCCTCACCTTC.

In its sample, this clonotype was seen many times. The chain joins TRBV5-1 to TRBJ2-2, with 7 bases fitting TRBD2. CDR3 length equals 16 residues. In germline, CDR1 is SGHRS, CDR2 YFSETQ. With 0 bases clipped from V and 0 bases from J, the junction kept 2 bases outside the gene matches. The CDR3 here is CASSLGSGPNTGELFF. Here the CDR3 DNA reads TGCGCCAGCAGCTTGGGTAGCGGGCCGAACACCGGGGAGCTGTTTTTT. Full variable domain (rest looked up from reference TRBV5-1 and TRBJ2-2): KAGVTQTPRYLIKTRGQQVTLSCSPISGHRSVSWYQQTPGQGLQFLFEYFSETQRNKGNFPGRFSGRQFSNSRSEMNVSTLELGDSALYLCASSLGSGPNTGELFFGEGSRLTVL.

This clonotype was seen a few times. The rearrangement joins TRBV4-1 to TRBJ2-7; TRBD1 matches 7 bases. Germline CDR1 MGHRA, CDR2 YSYEKL. The CDR3 consists of 14 residues. The ends lost 2 bases at V and 4 bases at J; junction bases unmatched: 5. The CDR3 sequence is CASSQYRTGYEQYF. CDR3 coding DNA: TGCGCCAGCAGCCAATACCGGACAGGATACGAGCAGTACTTC.

The chain joins TRBV20-1 to TRBJ2-3, with TRBD2 matching over 10 bases. Germline V gives CDR1 DFQATT, CDR2 SNEGSKA (reference sequence). With 1 base clipped from V and 11 bases from J, the junction kept 15 bases outside the gene matches. The CDR3 covers 16 residues. In nucleotides, the CDR3 is TGCAGTGCTAGAGCCTGGCCAGCGGGAGGGGCTGATGAGCAGTATTTT. Translating it yields CSARAWPAGGADEQYF.

There are many counts of this clonotype. The gene calls are TRBV5-4 and TRBJ1-1; possible D gene TRBD1, 6 bases. Between the trimmed V and J ends, which lost 0 bases and 3 bases, there was a span of 9 bases. The CDR3 extends over 14 amino acids. Germline V gene sequence: CDR1 SGHNT, CDR2 YYREEE (reference sequence). Here the CDR3 reads CASSLAPGDTEAFF. DNA of the CDR3: TGTGCCAGCAGCTTGGCTCCAGGGGACACTGAAGCTTTCTTT.

This chain uses TRBV29-1 with TRBJ1-1; D perhaps matches TRBD1 (6 bases). Trimming left V 7 bases short and J 7 bases short, with 10 bases between. Germline CDR1 and CDR2: SQVTM and ANQGSEA. The CDR3 sequence is 10 residues long. The CDR3 bases are TGCAGCGGGGCAGGGGATGAAGCTTTCTTT. This gives the protein CSGAGDEAFF.

This clonotype has a count of ten or more. The chain carries TRBV19 and TRBJ2-1; D possibly matches TRBD1 or TRBD2 (5 bases each). The germline V and J ends were trimmed by 1 base and 8 bases, with 24 bases remaining between them. The germline V gene has CDR1 LNHDA and CDR2 SQIVND (reference sequence). This CDR3 is built from 18 residues. CDR3 amino acids: CASSIVSPAGSVGYEQFF. The DNA of the CDR3 is TGTGCCAGTAGTATAGTATCCCCAGCAGGGAGTGTAGGGTATGAGCAGTTCTTC.

This clonotype has a count of ten or more. The chain uses TRBV6-6 and TRBJ1-4; D is unclear. Trimming took 2 bases from V and 5 from J, leaving 9 bases between them. Germline V gives CDR1 MNHNY, CDR2 SVGAGI (reference sequence). This CDR3 region has 14 residues. In DNA, the CDR3 is TGTGCCAGCAGTTACGGGGTAGGGAATGAAAAACTGTTTTTT. Translation gives CASSYGVGNEKLFF.

This clonotype has more than one count but fewer than ten. The gene calls are TRBV19 and TRBJ2-2; D remains unclear. Trimming shortened V by 4 bases and J by 6 bases, and 9 bases separated the two germline ends. Germline V CDR1 and CDR2: LNHDA, SQIVND (reference sequence). The CDR3 runs 13 residues. As DNA, the CDR3 is TGTGCCAGTAGTACTAGATCGGCCGGGGAGCTGTTTTTT. Translated: CASSTRSAGELFF.

This clonotype was recorded many times. This chain links TRBV12-3 or TRBV12-4 with TRBJ2-3; D unresolved. Trimming took 5 bases from V and 2 from J, leaving 11 bases between them. The CDR3 sequence is 14 residues long. The CDR3 region is CASSPRATTDTQYF. As DNA, the CDR3 is TGTGCCAGCAGTCCTCGAGCGACCACAGATACGCAGTATTTT.

In its sample, this clonotype was seen many times. The V and J genes are TRBV6-1 and TRBJ1-1, with D perhaps TRBD1 (5 bases). Germline-derived CDR1 and CDR2 are MNHNS and SASEGT. This CDR3 has 13 residues. V was pared by 3 bases and J by 1 base, with 6 bases between. The CDR3 here is CASSDQGNTEAFF. The CDR3 bases are TGTGCCAGCAGTGATCAGGGGAACACTGAAGCTTTCTTT.

This clonotype was seen repeatedly, ten times or more. V gene TRBV20-1 combines with J gene TRBJ2-1; TRBD2 matches at 12 bases. Germline loops: CDR1 DFQATT, CDR2 SNEGSKA (reference sequence). CDR3 length: 16 amino acids. J lost 9 bases, V lost 5 bases, and 14 bases had no gene match. The DNA for the CDR3 is TGCAGTGCTCTACCGTCTAGCGGGAGGGTAAGAGGTGAGCAGTTCTTC. It translates to CSALPSSGRVRGEQFF.

This clonotype was counted at least ten times. V is TRBV30 and J is TRBJ1-2; D is uncertain. V lost 4 bases, J lost 8 bases, and 14 bases lay in between. The CDR3 has 12 amino acids. Germline assignment: CDR1 GTSNPN and CDR2 SVGIG (reference sequence). CDR3 residues: CAWMQSGLGYTF. The CDR3 coding sequence is TGTGCCTGGATGCAATCAGGACTAGGCTACACCTTC.